This TCR beta chain appears in the sequencing data of a study of cytomegalovirus exposure and HLA in healthy donors. Study-wide results and caveats: The likely origin of a cluster of highly shared sequence variants was a sequencing artifact.

The PCR used 60 Vbeta and 13 Jbeta primers. Data came from immunoSEQ multiplex PCR; TCRdb stores just in-frame clones and leaves some out. The table records over 150,000 clones, around 70% of them present only once. This clone was detected only a few times. The antigen is unknown. This CDR3 is 15 amino acids long. CDR1 is MGHRA, CDR2 YSYEKL, per germline. V lost 0 bases and J 5 bases, leaving 13 bases between the germline ends. Input material: PBMCs. The TCR originated in a man aged 25-45 years in good health and CMV-seronegative. The V call is TRBV4-1, the J call TRBJ2-5; the D gene is possibly TRBD2 (6 bases). The DNA of the CDR3 is TGCGCCAGCAGCCAAGAGGGGGGTAGCGGCGAGACCCAGTACTTC. Its protein product is CASSQEGGSGETQYF.